Listed here are 27 T cell receptor beta chains from one sample, sequenced in a study of radiation and T cells in renal cell carcinoma. Using immunoSEQ multiplex PCR, the repertoire was profiled, and TCRdb retains in-frame clones only, with some absent. The table lists around 26,000 clones, about 84% of them singletons. Documented time point: blood 2 weeks post-SBRT. Indicated treatment: 15 Gy SBRT to primary tumor, nephrectomy 4 weeks later. Sequences were derived from blood, sampled from a patient whose treatment included radiotherapy and nephrectomy. These TCRs come from a man aged 55 to 70 with renal cell carcinoma.

The chain recombines TRBV7-2 with TRBJ2-2; D may be TRBD2 (6 bases). V lost 5 bases and J 7 bases, leaving 14 bases between the germline ends. This CDR3 spans 14 amino acids. Per the germline V gene, CDR1 is SGHTA and CDR2 is FQGNSA. DNA of the CDR3: TGTGCCAGCAGCCTGGGACTCAATTACGGGGAGCTGTTTTTT. Its translation is CASSLGLNYGELFF.

The chain has TRBV5-4 and TRBJ2-3; 11 positions match TRBD2. Germline CDR1 reads SGHNT; CDR2 reads YYREEE (reference sequence). J was trimmed by 1 base and V by 4 bases; bases with no gene match: 8. This CDR3 has 17 residues. CDR3 sequence (DNA): TGTGCCAGCAGCGGGCTAGCGGGAGGATCTGGCACAGATACGCAGTATTTT. Its protein is CASSGLAGGSGTDTQYF.

This clone was seen a few times. The V gene is TRBV19, the J gene TRBJ1-6; D remains unclear. V was cut by 3 bases and J by 10 bases, with 10 bases left in between. Germline CDR1 and CDR2: LNHDA and SQIVND (reference sequence). The CDR3 runs to 13 residues. CDR3 residues: CASSILGSSPLHF. The CDR3 bases are TGTGCCAGTAGTATTCTGGGTAGCTCACCCCTCCACTTT.

The rearrangement joins TRBV2 to TRBJ1-2, with TRBD1 matching 8 bases. The V segment lost 4 bases and the J segment 7 bases; nucleotides outside the gene matches: 2. Germline V lookup: CDR1 SNHLY, CDR2 FYNNEI. The CDR3 extends over 12 amino acids. The CDR3 here is CASSGTGSGYTF. CDR3 nucleotides: TGTGCCAGCAGTGGGACAGGGTCTGGCTACACCTTC. The whole variable domain, remainder taken from reference TRBV2 and TRBJ1-2, is EPEVTQTPSHQVTQMGQEVILRCVPISNHLYFYWYRQILGQKVEFLVSFYNNEISEKSEIFDDQFSVERPDGSNFTLKIRSTKLEDSAMYFCASSGTGSGYTFGSGTRLTVV.

The chain recombines TRBV25-1 with TRBJ1-2; D may be TRBD1 (5 bases). The CDR3 totals 16 residues. The germline V gene encodes CDR1 MGHDK and CDR2 SYGVNS. Trimming removed 4 bases at V and 4 bases at J, with 19 bases between. CDR3 region: CASSGRGADSTYGYTF. Written as DNA, the CDR3 is TGTGCCAGCAGTGGGCGAGGGGCTGACAGTACCTATGGCTACACCTTC.

The chain employs TRBV27 and TRBJ2-5; D might be TRBD2 (6 bases). Germline V gene data show CDR1 as MNHEY and CDR2 as SMNVEV (reference sequence). The V end was cut by 5 bases, the J end by 2 bases, with 12 bases between. CDR3 length: 14 amino acids. CDR3 sequence reads: CASSPLREQETQYF. CDR3 in DNA: TGTGCCAGCAGTCCCCTTCGGGAGCAAGAGACCCAGTACTTC.

In the case of this clone: The sample carries other DNA sequences with the same CDR3. V is TRBV5-1 and J is TRBJ2-1; no clear D gene. The CDR3 has 15 residues. Germline CDR1 SGHRS, CDR2 YFSETQ. Between the trimmed V and J ends, which lost 0 bases and 3 bases, there was a span of 10 bases. This CDR3 reads CASSLVVGSYNEQFF. The CDR3 DNA sequence: TGCGCCAGCAGCTTGGTGGTGGGTAGCTACAATGAGCAGTTCTTC. The full variable domain, completed using reference TRBV5-1 and TRBJ2-1, is KAGVTQTPRYLIKTRGQQVTLSCSPISGHRSVSWYQQTPGQGLQFLFEYFSETQRNKGNFPGRFSGRQFSNSRSEMNVSTLELGDSALYLCASSLVVGSYNEQFFGPGTRLTVL.

V gene TRBV19 combines with J gene TRBJ2-3, with a possible D match to TRBD1 (6 bases). This CDR3 contains 19 residues. V was shortened by 5 bases and J by 0 bases, with 24 bases between the two germline ends. Germline CDR1 LNHDA, CDR2 SQIVND (reference sequence). In DNA form, the CDR3 reads TGTGCCAGTAGTGAGGGGGTCAGCGAGCGGAGTTCTAGCACAGATACGCAGTATTTT. This sequence encodes CASSEGVSERSSSTDTQYF.

The chain is built from TRBV27 and TRBJ2-7; 12 nucleotides match TRBD2. Trimming took 2 bases from V and 2 from J; bases not matched to a gene: 4. There are 16 residues in the CDR3. CDR1 and CDR2 from the germline V gene are MNHEY and SMNVEV (reference sequence). The CDR3 loop is CASSLQLAGGPYEQYF. CDR3 DNA sequence: TGTGCCAGCAGTTTACAACTAGCGGGAGGTCCCTACGAGCAGTACTTC.

This chain joins TRBV15 and TRBJ1-1; 7 nucleotides line up with TRBD1. The germline gives CDR1 LNHNV, CDR2 YYDKDF (reference sequence). The J segment lost 1 base and the V segment lost 1 base, leaving 0 bases of the junction unmatched. The CDR3 runs to 14 residues. The CDR3 loop reads CATSRGDRNTEAFF. The CDR3 DNA follows: TGTGCCACCAGCAGAGGGGACAGGAACACTGAAGCTTTCTTT.

The V call is TRBV7-9, the J call TRBJ1-2; possibly TRBD1 for D (6 bases). The length of the CDR3 is 16 residues. V lost 5 bases to trimming and J lost 1 base, with 17 bases between them. Germline V lookup: CDR1 SEHNR, CDR2 FQNEAQ (reference sequence). CDR3 region: CASSPGAVSVNYGYTF. DNA for the CDR3: TGTGCCAGCAGCCCAGGGGCCGTAAGCGTTAACTATGGCTACACCTTC.

This clone was counted once. The V gene is TRBV7-8, the J gene TRBJ2-7; TRBD1 agrees at 9 bases. J gave up 3 bases and V 1 base, and 7 bases lay outside the gene matches. Per germline, CDR1 SGHVS and CDR2 FQNEAQ. The CDR3 is made up of 16 amino acids. In nucleotides, the CDR3 is TGTGCCAGCAGCTTAGAAGCGACAGGGGGTGGCTACGAGCAGTACTTC. This gives the protein CASSLEATGGGYEQYF.

The chain joins TRBV5-1 to TRBJ2-5; D is unresolved. Trimming took off 0 bases at V and 1 base at J, with 4 bases between the two ends. Germline CDR1 reads SGHRS; CDR2 reads YFSETQ. This CDR3 comprises 13 residues. The CDR3 coding sequence is TGCGCCAGCAGCTTGGGCGGCCAAGAGACCCAGTACTTC. It translates to CASSLGGQETQYF.

The J gene is TRBJ2-7, the V gene TRBV18; TRBD1 might be the D (6 bases). The germline V gene encodes CDR1 KGHSH and CDR2 LQKENI. This CDR3 has 15 amino acids. V was cut by 2 bases and J by 4 bases, with 15 bases left in between. CDR3 DNA sequence: TGTGCCAGCTCACCAATGCGCAGGACAGATTACGAGCAGTACTTC. The encoded protein is CASSPMRRTDYEQYF.

This clone was observed a handful of times. V is TRBV15 and J is TRBJ2-5; the D gene could be TRBD1 or TRBD2 (5 bases each). The germline V gene encodes CDR1 LNHNV and CDR2 YYDKDF (reference sequence). V lost 0 bases and J lost 2, with 19 bases in between. This CDR3 is 18 amino acids long. DNA of the CDR3: TGTGCCACCAGCAGAGATGGGGGTGGGACCATGCCACAAGAGACCCAGTACTTC. This encodes CATSRDGGGTMPQETQYF.

CDR3 in DNA: TGTGCCAGCAGTGAAACCGGACTAGGTCACAATGAGCAGTTCTTC. Its translation: CASSETGLGHNEQFF. This rearrangement joins TRBV25-1 to TRBJ2-1, with 7 bases that match TRBD2. CDR3 length: 15 amino acids. V was clipped by 2 bases and J by 5 bases; unmatched bases: 6. Germline V gene lookup returns CDR1 MGHDK and CDR2 SYGVNS.

The V call is TRBV7-3, the J call TRBJ2-7; D is possibly TRBD1 (6 bases). The CDR3 is 15 amino acids. V lost 1 base and J 3 bases, leaving 13 bases between the germline ends. Germline CDR1 is SGHTA and CDR2 is FQGTGA. This CDR3 reads CASSLNPGQRYEQYF. The CDR3 DNA reads TGTGCCAGCAGCTTAAACCCCGGACAGCGCTACGAGCAGTACTTC.

This clone was counted a single time. V gene TRBV19 combines with J gene TRBJ1-1; 7 bases match TRBD1. Germline V CDR1 and CDR2: LNHDA, SQIVND (reference sequence). The CDR3 has 13 amino acids. V lost 9 bases, J lost 4 bases, and 8 bases stayed unmatched. For the CDR3, the DNA is TGTGCCAGCCTACAGGGGAGGTTCACTGAAGCTTTCTTT. It yields the protein CASLQGRFTEAFF. Complete variable domain (other parts from reference TRBV19 and TRBJ1-1): DGGITQSPKYLFRKEGQNVTLSCEQNLNHDAMYWYRQDPGQGLRLIYYSQIVNDFQKGDIAEGYSVSREKKESFPLTVTSAQKNPTAFYLCASLQGRFTEAFFGQGTRLTVV.

This clone came up once. The rearrangement joins TRBV2 to TRBJ2-1, with TRBD2 matching over 8 bases. Losses at the gene ends were 2 bases for V and 3 bases for J; bases not matched to a gene: 6. The CDR3 extends over 16 amino acids. The V gene's germline CDR1 is SNHLY and CDR2 FYNNEI. The CDR3 loop is CASSESGGRYYNEQFF. The CDR3 nucleotides are TGTGCCAGCAGTGAAAGTGGCGGGAGGTACTACAATGAGCAGTTCTTC.

This rearrangement joins TRBV29-1 to TRBJ1-1; no reliable D call. Between the trimmed V and J ends, which lost 7 bases and 8 bases, there was a span of 20 bases. This CDR3 comprises 13 residues. Germline V gene data show CDR1 as SQVTM and CDR2 as ANQGSEA. This chain's CDR3 is CSGDNPWSPEAFF. In nucleotides, the CDR3 is TGCAGCGGGGATAACCCATGGAGTCCCGAAGCTTTCTTT.

The gene calls are TRBV19 and TRBJ2-2; 8 bases fit TRBD2. The CDR3 consists of 16 residues. Germline lookup yields CDR1 LNHDA and CDR2 SQIVND (reference sequence). With V trimmed by 3 bases and J by 5 bases, 8 bases remained unmatched. The CDR3 nucleotides read TGTGCCAGTAGTATCCAAGCGGGAGATGGTACCGGGGAGCTGTTTTTT. This sequence encodes CASSIQAGDGTGELFF.

Comments on this clone: Other DNA sequences in this specimen translate into the identical CDR3. This chain connects TRBV19 to TRBJ2-1, with D hard to call. The CDR3 consists of 15 residues. The germline V and J ends were trimmed by 3 bases and 5 bases, with 14 bases remaining between them. The germline CDR1 and CDR2 sequences are LNHDA and SQIVND (reference sequence). Written as DNA, the CDR3 is TGTGCCAGTAGTATTGGCCCCCTAGAGAACAATGAGCAGTTCTTC. Its translation is CASSIGPLENNEQFF.

The V call is TRBV18, the J call TRBJ1-1; the match to TRBD1 covers 8 bases. With 1 base clipped from V and 7 bases from J, the junction kept 8 bases outside the gene matches. Germline V gene data show CDR1 as KGHSH and CDR2 as LQKENI. This CDR3 has 15 residues. The CDR3 nucleotides are TGTGCCAGCTCACCACTTCGGACAGGGACGAATGAAGCTTTCTTT. It yields the protein CASSPLRTGTNEAFF.

V usage is TRBV5-6 and J usage is TRBJ2-1; D unresolved. The CDR3 covers 15 residues. The V gene lost 2 bases and the J gene lost 2 bases, with 11 bases spanning the gap. Germline V CDR1 and CDR2: SGHDT, YYEEEE. CDR3 residues: CASSLGLQTYNEQFF. CDR3 DNA: TGTGCCAGCAGCTTAGGGTTGCAGACCTACAATGAGCAGTTCTTC.

The chain recombines TRBV5-1 with TRBJ2-7; D might be TRBD1 or TRBD2, each matching 5 bases. There are 14 residues in the CDR3. Trimming removed 4 bases from V and 2 bases from J, with 13 bases in between. Per germline, CDR1 SGHRS and CDR2 YFSETQ. The CDR3 sequence is CASSPSGPAYEQYF. The CDR3 region has the DNA TGCGCCAGCAGCCCATCGGGACCGGCCTACGAGCAGTACTTC.

This chain joins TRBV7-2 and TRBJ2-3, with unresolved D. Germline loops: CDR1 SGHTA, CDR2 FQGNSA. The CDR3 has 14 amino acids. V was trimmed by 3 bases and J by 0 bases, leaving 7 bases between them. The CDR3 region is CASSFMTSTDTQYF. CDR3 in DNA: TGTGCCAGCAGCTTTATGACCAGCACAGATACGCAGTATTTT.

The chain has TRBV7-2 and TRBJ2-7; D is unresolved. Germline V gene sequence: CDR1 SGHTA, CDR2 FQGNSA. The CDR3 is made up of 13 amino acids. The ends were cut back, 1 base at V and 6 bases at J, with 10 bases in the middle. The CDR3 sequence is CASSLVRMGEQYF. CDR3 sequence (DNA): TGTGCCAGCAGCTTAGTGAGGATGGGCGAGCAGTACTTC.